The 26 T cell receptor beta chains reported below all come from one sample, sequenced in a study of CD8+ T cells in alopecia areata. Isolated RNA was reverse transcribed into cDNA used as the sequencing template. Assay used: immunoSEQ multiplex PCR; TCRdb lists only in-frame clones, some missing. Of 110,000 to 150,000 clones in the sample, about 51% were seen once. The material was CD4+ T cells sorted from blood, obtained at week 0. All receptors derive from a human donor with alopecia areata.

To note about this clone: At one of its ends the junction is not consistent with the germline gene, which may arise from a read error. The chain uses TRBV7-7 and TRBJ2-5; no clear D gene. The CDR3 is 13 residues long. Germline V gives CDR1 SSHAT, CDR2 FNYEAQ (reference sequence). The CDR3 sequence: CASSLAGPETQYF. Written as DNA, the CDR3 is TGTGCTAGCAGCTTGGCCGGTCCCGAGACCCAGTACTTC.

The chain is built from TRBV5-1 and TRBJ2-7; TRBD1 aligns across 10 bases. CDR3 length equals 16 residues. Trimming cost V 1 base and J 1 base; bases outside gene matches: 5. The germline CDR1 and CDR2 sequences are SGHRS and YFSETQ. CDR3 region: CASSLLGTGESYEQYF. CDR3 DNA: TGCGCCAGCAGCTTGCTCGGGACAGGGGAGTCCTACGAGCAGTACTTC.

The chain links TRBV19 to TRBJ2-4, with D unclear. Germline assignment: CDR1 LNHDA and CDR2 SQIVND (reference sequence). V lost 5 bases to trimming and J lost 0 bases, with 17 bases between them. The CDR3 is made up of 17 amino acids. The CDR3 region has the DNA TGTGCCAGTAGTTTGGCCAGGACGCACGTAGCCAAAAACATTCAGTACTTC. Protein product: CASSLARTHVAKNIQYF.

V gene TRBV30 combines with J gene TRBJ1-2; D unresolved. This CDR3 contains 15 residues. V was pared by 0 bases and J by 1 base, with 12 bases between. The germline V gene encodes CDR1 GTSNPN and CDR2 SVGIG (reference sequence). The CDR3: CAWSVRFAVNYGYTF. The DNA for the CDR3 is TGTGCCTGGAGTGTACGGTTTGCTGTTAACTATGGCTACACCTTC.

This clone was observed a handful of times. CDR3 coding DNA: TGTGCCAGCCAAAACACCGGGGAGCTGTTTTTT. It encodes CASQNTGELFF. The rearrangement links TRBV25-1 to TRBJ2-2; unclear D gene. This CDR3 has 11 amino acids. CDR1 is MGHDK, CDR2 SYGVNS, per germline. Trimming removed 8 bases at V and 2 bases at J, with 3 bases between. The full variable domain, its missing parts supplied by reference TRBV25-1 and TRBJ2-2, is EADIYQTPRYLVIGTGKKITLECSQTMGHDKMYWYQQDPGMELHLIHYSYGVNSTEKGDLSSESTVSRIRTEHFPLTLESARPSHTSQYLCASQNTGELFFGEGSRLTVL.

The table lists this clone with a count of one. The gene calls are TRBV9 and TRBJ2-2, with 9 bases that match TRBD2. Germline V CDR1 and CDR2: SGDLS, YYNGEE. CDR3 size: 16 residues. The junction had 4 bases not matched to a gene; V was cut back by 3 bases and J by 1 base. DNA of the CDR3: TGTGCCAGCAGCGCCCTGACTAGCGGGAACACCGGGGAGCTGTTTTTT. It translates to CASSALTSGNTGELFF.

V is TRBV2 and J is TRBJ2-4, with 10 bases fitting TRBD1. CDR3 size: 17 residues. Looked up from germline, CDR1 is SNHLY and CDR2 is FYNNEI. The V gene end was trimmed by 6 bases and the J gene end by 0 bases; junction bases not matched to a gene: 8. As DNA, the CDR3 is TGTGCCAGCAGCGCCGGGACAGGGGCGGTAGCCAAAAACATTCAGTACTTC. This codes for CASSAGTGAVAKNIQYF.

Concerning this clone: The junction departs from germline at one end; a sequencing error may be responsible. The DNA of the CDR3 is TGTGCCTGGAGTGCCGAGGGGGCAAGAGTGTTC. Translated: CAWSAEGARVF. The chain joins TRBV30 to TRBJ2-7; TRBD1 matches 7 bases. The CDR3 totals 11 residues. Germline V CDR1 and CDR2: GTSNPN, SVGIG (reference sequence).

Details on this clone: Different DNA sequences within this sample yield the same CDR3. CDR3 region: CAWREAKNIQYF. As DNA, the CDR3 is TGTGCCTGGAGGGAGGCCAAAAACATTCAGTACTTC. The V gene is TRBV30, the J gene TRBJ2-4, with D unresolved. This CDR3 is built from 12 residues. Looked up from germline, CDR1 is GTSNPN and CDR2 is SVGIG (reference sequence). Between the trimmed V and J ends, which lost 3 bases and 1 base, there was a span of 4 bases.

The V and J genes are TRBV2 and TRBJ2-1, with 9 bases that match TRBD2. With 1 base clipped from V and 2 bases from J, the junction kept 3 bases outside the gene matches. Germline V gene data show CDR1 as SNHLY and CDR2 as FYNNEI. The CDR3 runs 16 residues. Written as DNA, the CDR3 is TGTGCCAGCAGTGAAGGACGCGGGAGGGCCTACAATGAGCAGTTCTTC. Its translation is CASSEGRGRAYNEQFF.

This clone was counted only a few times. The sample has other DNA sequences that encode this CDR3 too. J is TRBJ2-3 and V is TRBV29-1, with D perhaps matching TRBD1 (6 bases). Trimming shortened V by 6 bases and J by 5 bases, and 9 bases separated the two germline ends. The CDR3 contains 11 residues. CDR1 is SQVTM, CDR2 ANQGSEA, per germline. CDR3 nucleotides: TGCAGCGTCCGCAGGGGAGATACGCAGTATTTT. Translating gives CSVRRGDTQYF.

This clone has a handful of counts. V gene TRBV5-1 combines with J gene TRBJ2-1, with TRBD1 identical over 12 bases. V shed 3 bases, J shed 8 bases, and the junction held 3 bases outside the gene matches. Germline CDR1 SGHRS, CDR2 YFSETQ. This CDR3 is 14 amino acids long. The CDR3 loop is CASSSGQGADEQFF. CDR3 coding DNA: TGCGCCAGCAGCTCGGGACAGGGGGCGGATGAGCAGTTCTTC.

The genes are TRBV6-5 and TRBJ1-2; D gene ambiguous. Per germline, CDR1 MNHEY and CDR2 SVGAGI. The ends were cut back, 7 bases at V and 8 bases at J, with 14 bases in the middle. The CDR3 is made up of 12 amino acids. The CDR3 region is CASTDPSWGYTF. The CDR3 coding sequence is TGTGCCAGCACCGACCCTTCTTGGGGCTACACCTTC.

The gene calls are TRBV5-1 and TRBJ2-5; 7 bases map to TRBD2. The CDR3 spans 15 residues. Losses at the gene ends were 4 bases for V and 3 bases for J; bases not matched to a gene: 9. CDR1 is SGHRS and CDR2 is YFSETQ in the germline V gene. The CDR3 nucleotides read TGCGCCAGCAGCACATGGGAGGCGGGGGAAGAGACCCAGTACTTC. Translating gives CASSTWEAGEETQYF.

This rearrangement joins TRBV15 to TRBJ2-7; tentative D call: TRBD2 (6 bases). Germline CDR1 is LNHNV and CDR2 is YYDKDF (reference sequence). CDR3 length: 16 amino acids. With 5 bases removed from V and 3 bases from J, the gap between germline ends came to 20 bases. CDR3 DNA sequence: TGTGCCACCAGCGGAAGACTAGAGGGGACCTACTACGAGCAGTACTTC. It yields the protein CATSGRLEGTYYEQYF.

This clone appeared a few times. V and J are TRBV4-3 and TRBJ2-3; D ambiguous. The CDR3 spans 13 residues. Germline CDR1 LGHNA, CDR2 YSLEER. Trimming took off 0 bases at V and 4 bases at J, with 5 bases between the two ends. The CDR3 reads CASSQDGADTQYF. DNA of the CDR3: TGCGCCAGCAGCCAAGATGGGGCAGATACGCAGTATTTT.

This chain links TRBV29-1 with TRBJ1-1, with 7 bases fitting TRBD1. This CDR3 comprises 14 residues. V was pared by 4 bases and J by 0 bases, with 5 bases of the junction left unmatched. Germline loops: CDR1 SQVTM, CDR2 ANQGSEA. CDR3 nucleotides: TGCAGCGTTGGGGACAGCGTCATGAACACTGAAGCTTTCTTT. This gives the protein CSVGDSVMNTEAFF.

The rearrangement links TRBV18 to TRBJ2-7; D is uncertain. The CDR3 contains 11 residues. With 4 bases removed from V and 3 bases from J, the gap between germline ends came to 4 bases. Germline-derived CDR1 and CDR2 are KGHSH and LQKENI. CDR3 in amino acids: CASSRDYEQYF. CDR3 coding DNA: TGTGCCAGCTCACGGGACTACGAGCAGTACTTC.

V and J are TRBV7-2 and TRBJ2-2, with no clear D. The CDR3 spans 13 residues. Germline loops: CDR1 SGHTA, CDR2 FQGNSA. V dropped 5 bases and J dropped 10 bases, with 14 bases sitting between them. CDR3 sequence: CASSVTAATELFF. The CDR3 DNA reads TGTGCCAGCAGCGTGACGGCGGCCACGGAGCTGTTTTTT.

The CDR3 DNA follows: TGTGCCAGCAGTGAACAGGGGGCAGGGGAGCAGTACTTC. This encodes CASSEQGAGEQYF. The chain recombines TRBV2 with TRBJ2-7, with TRBD1 identical over 8 bases. The CDR3 runs 13 residues. The junction had 4 bases not matched to a gene; V was cut back by 2 bases and J by 7 bases. Germline V gene data show CDR1 as SNHLY and CDR2 as FYNNEI.

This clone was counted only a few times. CDR3 in DNA: TGTGCCAGCAGTGCCGGGACGGTTAATGAAAAACTGTTTTTT. Protein: CASSAGTVNEKLFF. J is TRBJ1-4 and V is TRBV25-1, with TRBD1 as a possible D gene (5 bases). Trimming left V 4 bases short and J 4 bases short, with 10 bases between. The CDR3 runs to 14 residues. Germline CDR1 MGHDK, CDR2 SYGVNS.

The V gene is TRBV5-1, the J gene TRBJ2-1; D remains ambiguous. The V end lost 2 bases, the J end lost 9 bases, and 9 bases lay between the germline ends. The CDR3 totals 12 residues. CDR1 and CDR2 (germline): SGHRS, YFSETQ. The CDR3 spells CASSFPRGEQFF. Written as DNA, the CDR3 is TGCGCCAGCAGCTTCCCCAGAGGTGAGCAGTTCTTC.

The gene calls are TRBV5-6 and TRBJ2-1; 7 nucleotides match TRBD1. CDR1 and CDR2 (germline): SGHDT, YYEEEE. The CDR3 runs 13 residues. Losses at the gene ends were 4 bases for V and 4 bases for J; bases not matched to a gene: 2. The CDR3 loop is CASSGTVYNEQFF. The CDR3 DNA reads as TGTGCCAGCAGCGGGACAGTTTACAATGAGCAGTTCTTC.

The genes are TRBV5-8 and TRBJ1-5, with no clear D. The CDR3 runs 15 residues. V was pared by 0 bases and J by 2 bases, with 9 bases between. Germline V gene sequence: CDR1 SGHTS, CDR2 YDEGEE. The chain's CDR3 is CASSLAGSRNQPQHF. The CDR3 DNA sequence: TGTGCCAGCAGCTTGGCGGGGAGCCGCAATCAGCCCCAGCATTTT.

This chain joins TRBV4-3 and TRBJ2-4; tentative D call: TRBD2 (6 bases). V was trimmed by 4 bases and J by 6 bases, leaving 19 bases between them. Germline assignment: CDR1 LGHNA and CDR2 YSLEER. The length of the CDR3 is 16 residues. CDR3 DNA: TGCGCCAGCAGCCTAGGGAGGCAGGGTAGGGCAAACATTCAGTACTTC. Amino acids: CASSLGRQGRANIQYF.

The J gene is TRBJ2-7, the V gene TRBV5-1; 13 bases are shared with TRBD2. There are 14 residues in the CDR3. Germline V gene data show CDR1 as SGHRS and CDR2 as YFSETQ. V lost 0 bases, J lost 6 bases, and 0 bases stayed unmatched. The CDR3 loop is CASSLGLAGGEQYF. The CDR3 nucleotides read TGCGCCAGCAGCTTGGGACTAGCGGGAGGCGAGCAGTACTTC.